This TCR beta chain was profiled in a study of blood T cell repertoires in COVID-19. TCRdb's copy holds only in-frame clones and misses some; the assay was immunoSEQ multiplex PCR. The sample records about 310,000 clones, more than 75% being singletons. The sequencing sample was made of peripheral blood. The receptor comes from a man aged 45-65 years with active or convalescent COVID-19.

CDR3: CASSTPGPSTGELFF. CDR3 bases: TGTGCCAGCAGCACCCCAGGGCCCAGCACCGGGGAGCTGTTTTTT. The J gene is TRBJ2-2, the V gene TRBV28; D is perhaps TRBD1 (5 bases). The V end was cut by 6 bases, the J end by 4 bases, with 15 bases between. This CDR3 contains 15 residues. Germline CDR1 and CDR2: MDHEN and SYDVKM.